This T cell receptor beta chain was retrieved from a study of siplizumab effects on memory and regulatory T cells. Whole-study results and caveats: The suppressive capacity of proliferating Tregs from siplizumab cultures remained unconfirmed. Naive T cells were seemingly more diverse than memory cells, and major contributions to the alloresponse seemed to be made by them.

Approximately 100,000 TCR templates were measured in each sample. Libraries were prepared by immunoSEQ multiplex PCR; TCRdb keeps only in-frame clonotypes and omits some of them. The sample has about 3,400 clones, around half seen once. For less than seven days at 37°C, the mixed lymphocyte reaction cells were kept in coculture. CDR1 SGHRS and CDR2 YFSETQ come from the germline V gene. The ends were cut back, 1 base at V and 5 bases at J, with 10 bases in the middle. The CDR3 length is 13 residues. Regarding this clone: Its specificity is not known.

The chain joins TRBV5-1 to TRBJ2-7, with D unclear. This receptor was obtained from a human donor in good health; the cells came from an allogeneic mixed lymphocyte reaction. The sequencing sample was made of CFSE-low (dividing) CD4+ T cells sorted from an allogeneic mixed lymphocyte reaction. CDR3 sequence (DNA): TGCGCCAGCAGCTTGCTGGGTTGGGACGAGCAGTACTTC. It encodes CASSLLGWDEQYF. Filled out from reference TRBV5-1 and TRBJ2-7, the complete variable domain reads KAGVTQTPRYLIKTRGQQVTLSCSPISGHRSVSWYQQTPGQGLQFLFEYFSETQRNKGNFPGRFSGRQFSNSRSEMNVSTLELGDSALYLCASSLLGWDEQYFGPGTRLTVT.